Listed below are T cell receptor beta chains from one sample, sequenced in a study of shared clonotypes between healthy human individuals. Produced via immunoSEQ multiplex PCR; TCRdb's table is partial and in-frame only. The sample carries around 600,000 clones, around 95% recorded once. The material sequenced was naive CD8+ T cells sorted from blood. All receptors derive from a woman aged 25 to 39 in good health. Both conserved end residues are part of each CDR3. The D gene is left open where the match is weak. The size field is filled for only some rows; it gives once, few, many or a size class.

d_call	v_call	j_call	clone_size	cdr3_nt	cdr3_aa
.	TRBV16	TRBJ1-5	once	TGTGCCAGCAGCCAATTTCGGGGTCAGCCCCAGCATTTT	CASSQFRGQPQHF
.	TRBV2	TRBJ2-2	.	TGTGCCAGCAGTGAGAGAGGGGGTGGCACCGGGGAGCTGTTTTTT	CASSERGGGTGELFF
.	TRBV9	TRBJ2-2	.	TGTGCCAGCAGCGGAAACCTAGCGGAGGGGGACACCGGGGAGCTGTTTTTT	CASSGNLAEGDTGELFF
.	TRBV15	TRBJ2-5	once	TGTGCCACCAACAACCCTTTTTTTAGGCAGCAAGAGACCCAGTACTTC	CATNNPFFRQQETQYF
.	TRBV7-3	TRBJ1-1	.	TGTGCCAGCAGCCTCGTCGGGGGGCTTTCACGGACTGAAGCTTTCTTT	CASSLVGGLSRTEAFF
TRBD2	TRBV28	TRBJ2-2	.	TGTGCCAGCAGTCCCGGGCCAGCGGGAGTCCGAACCGGGGAGCTGTTTTTT	CASSPGPAGVRTGELFF
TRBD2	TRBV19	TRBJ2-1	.	TGTGCCAGTAGTAAAAAACTAGCGAGCTCCTACAATGAGCAGTTCTTC	CASSKKLASSYNEQFF
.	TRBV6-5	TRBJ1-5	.	TGTGCCAGCACCCCTGGGGGGGACAATCAGCCCCAGCATTTT	CASTPGGDNQPQHF
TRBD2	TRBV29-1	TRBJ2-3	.	TGCAGCGTTCCGGGACTACTCACAGATACGCAGTATTTT	CSVPGLLTDTQYF
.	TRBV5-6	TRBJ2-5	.	TGTGCCAGCAGCTGGAATCAGGGTTTGCAGTACTTC	CASSWNQGLQYF
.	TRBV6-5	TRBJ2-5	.	TGTGCCAGCAGTTACTCGAACGGGCAAGAGACCCAGTACTTC	CASSYSNGQETQYF
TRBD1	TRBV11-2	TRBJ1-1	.	TGTGCCAGCAGCTTAGCCGGACAGGTTGAAGCTTTCTTT	CASSLAGQVEAFF
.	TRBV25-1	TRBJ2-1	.	TGTGCCAGCAGTGATCAGCGGGCCAGCTCCTACAATGAGCAGTTCTTC	CASSDQRASSYNEQFF
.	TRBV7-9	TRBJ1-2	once	TGTGCCAGCAGCAGGCCAGACACTCGCTATGGCTACACCTTC	CASSRPDTRYGYTF
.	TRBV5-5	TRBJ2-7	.	TGTGCCAGCAGCTTCCGGTCGGAGTCCTACGAGCAGTACTTC	CASSFRSESYEQYF
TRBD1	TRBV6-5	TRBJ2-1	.	TGTGCCAGCAGTCAGAACAGGGGTGAGCAGTTCTTC	CASSQNRGEQFF
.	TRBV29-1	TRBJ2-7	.	TGCAGCGTTGAAGGAAACACTAACGAGCAGTACTTC	CSVEGNTNEQYF
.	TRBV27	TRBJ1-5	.	TGTGCCAGCAGTTTACGGGGGTTAGGTAATCAGCCCCAGCATTTT	CASSLRGLGNQPQHF
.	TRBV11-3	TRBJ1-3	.	TGTGCCAGCAGCTTTTCTTCTGGAAACACCATATATTTT	CASSFSSGNTIYF
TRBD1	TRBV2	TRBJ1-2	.	TGTGCCAGTCAGCAGGGGGTAGACTATGGCTACACCTTC	CASQQGVDYGYTF
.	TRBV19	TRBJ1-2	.	TGTGCCAGTAAAGCAGGGGCTGGAGACTATGGCTACACCTTC	CASKAGAGDYGYTF
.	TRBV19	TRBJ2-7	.	TGTGCCAGTGGGGATTCCTACGAGCAGTACTTC	CASGDSYEQYF
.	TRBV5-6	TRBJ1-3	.	TGTGCCAGCAGCTTGGCCGGATCGGGAAACACCATATATTTT	CASSLAGSGNTIYF
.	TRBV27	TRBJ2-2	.	TGTGCCAGCAGTAATGGGGGCACCGGGGAGCTGTTTTTT	CASSNGGTGELFF
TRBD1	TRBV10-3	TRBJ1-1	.	TGTGCCATCAGGGGGACAGGGGCGACCTATGAAGCTTTCTTT	CAIRGTGATYEAFF
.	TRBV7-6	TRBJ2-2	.	TGTGCCAGCAGCCGACAGGTTCCGAACACCGGGGAGCTGTTTTTT	CASSRQVPNTGELFF
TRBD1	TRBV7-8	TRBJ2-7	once	TGTGCCAGCAGCTTAGGTGAGACAGGGGCCATCCACGAGCAGTACTTC	CASSLGETGAIHEQYF
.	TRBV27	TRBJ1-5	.	TGTGCCAGCAGTTTGACAGGCTCGGGGCAGCCCCAGCATTTT	CASSLTGSGQPQHF